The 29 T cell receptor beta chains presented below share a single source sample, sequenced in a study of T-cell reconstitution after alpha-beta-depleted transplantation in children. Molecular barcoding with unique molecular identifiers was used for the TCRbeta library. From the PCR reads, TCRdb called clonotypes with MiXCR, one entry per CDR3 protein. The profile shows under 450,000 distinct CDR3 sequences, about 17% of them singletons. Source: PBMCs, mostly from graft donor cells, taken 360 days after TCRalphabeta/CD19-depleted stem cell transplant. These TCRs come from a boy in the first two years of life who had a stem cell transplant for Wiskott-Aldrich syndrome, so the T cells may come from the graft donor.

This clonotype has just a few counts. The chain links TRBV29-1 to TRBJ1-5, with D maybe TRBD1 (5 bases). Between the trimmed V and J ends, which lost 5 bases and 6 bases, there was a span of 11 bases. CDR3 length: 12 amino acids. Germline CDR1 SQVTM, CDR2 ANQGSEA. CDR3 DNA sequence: TGCAGCGTTCTAGACCAGGGTCAGCCCCAGCATTTT. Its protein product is CSVLDQGQPQHF.

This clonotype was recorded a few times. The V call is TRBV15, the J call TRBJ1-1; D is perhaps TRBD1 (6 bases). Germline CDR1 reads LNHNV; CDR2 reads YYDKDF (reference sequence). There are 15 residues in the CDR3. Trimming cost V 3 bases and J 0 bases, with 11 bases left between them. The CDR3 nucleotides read TGTGCCACCAGCAGGTGGGACAACTTGAACACTGAAGCTTTCTTT. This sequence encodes CATSRWDNLNTEAFF.

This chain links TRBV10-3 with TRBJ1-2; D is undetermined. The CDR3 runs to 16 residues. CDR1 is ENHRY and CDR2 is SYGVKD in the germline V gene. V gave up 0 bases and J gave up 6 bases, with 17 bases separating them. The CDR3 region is CAISESTRSQVDGYTF. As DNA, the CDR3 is TGTGCCATCAGTGAGTCCACTCGTAGTCAGGTCGATGGCTACACCTTC.

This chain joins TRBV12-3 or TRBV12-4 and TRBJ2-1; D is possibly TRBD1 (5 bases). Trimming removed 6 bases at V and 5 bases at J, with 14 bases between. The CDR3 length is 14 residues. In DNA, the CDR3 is TGTGCCAGCAGGCTCGGCCTAGGGGACAATGAGCAGTTCTTC. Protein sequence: CASRLGLGDNEQFF.

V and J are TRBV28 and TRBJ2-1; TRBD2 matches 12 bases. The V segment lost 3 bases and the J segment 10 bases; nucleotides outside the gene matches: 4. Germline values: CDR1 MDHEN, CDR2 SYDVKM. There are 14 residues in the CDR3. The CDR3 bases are TGTGCCAGCAGTTTGCTAGCGGGGGGGAGCGAGCAGTTCTTC. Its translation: CASSLLAGGSEQFF.

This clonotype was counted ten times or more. CDR3 in DNA: TGTGCCAGCAGTTATTACACCGGGGAGCTGTTTTTT. Protein product: CASSYYTGELFF. The chain carries TRBV6-5 and TRBJ2-2; D is unresolved. The CDR3 is made up of 12 amino acids. Trimming took off 3 bases at V and 3 bases at J, with 2 bases between the two ends. CDR1 and CDR2 from the germline V gene are MNHEY and SVGAGI.

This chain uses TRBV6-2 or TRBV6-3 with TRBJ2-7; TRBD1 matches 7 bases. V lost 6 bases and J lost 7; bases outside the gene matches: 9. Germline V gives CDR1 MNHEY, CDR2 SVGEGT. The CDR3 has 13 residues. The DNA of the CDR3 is TGTGCCAGCAGCCATACAGGGGAGAAGGAGCAGTACTTC. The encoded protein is CASSHTGEKEQYF.

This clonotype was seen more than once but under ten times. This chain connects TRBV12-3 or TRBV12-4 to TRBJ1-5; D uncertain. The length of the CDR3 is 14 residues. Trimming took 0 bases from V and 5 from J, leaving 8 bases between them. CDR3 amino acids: CASSLARRHQPQHF. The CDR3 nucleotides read TGTGCCAGCAGTTTAGCGCGGAGGCATCAGCCCCAGCATTTT.

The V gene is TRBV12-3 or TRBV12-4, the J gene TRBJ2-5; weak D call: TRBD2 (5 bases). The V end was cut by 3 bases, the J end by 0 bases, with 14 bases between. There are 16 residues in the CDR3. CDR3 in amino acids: CASSFWGRTYQETQYF. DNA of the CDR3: TGTGCCAGCAGTTTCTGGGGTAGGACTTACCAAGAGACCCAGTACTTC.

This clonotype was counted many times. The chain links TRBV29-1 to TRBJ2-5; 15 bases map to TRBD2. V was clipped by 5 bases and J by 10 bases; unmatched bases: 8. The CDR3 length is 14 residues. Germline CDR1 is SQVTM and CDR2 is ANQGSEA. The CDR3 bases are TGCAGCGTTCGGACTAGCGGGGGGGTCGGTGACCAGTACTTC. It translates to CSVRTSGGVGDQYF.

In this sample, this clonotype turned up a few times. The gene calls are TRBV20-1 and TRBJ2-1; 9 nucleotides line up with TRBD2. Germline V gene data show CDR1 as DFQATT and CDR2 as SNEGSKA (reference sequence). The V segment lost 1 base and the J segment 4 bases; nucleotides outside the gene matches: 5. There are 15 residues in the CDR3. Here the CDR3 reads CSARASSGGYNEQFF. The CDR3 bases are TGCAGTGCTAGAGCGTCAAGCGGGGGGTACAATGAGCAGTTCTTC.

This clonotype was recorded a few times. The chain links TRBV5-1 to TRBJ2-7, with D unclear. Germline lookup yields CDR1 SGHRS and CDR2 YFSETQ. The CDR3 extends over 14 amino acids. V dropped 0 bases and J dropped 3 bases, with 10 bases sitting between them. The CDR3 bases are TGCGCCAGCAGCTTGGGACGGGCCCGCTACGAGCAGTACTTC. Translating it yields CASSLGRARYEQYF. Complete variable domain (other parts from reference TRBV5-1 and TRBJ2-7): KAGVTQTPRYLIKTRGQQVTLSCSPISGHRSVSWYQQTPGQGLQFLFEYFSETQRNKGNFPGRFSGRQFSNSRSEMNVSTLELGDSALYLCASSLGRARYEQYFGPGTRLTVT.

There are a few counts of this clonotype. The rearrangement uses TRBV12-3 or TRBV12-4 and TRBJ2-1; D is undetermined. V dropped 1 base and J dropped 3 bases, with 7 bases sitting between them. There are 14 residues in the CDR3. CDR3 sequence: CASSLERYYNEQFF. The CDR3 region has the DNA TGTGCCAGCAGTTTAGAGCGTTACTACAATGAGCAGTTCTTC.

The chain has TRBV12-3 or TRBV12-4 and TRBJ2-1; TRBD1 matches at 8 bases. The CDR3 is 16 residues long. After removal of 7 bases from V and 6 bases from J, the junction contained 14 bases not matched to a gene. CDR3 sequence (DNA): TGTGCCAGCAAGTTTACCCCGGGACAGGACGGCAATGAGCAGTTCTTC. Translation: CASKFTPGQDGNEQFF.

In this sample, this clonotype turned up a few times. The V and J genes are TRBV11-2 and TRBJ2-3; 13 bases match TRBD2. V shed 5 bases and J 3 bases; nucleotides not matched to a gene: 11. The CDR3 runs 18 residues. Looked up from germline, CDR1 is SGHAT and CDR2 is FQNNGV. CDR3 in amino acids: CASSPATSGRMRTDTQYF. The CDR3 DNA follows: TGTGCCAGCAGCCCCGCGACTAGCGGGAGGATGAGGACAGATACGCAGTATTTT.

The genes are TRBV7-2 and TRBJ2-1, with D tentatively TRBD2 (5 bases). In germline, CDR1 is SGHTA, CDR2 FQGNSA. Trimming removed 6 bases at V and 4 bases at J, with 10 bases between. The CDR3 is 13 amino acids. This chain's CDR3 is CASRLDPYNEQFF. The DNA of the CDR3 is TGTGCCAGCAGACTAGACCCTTACAATGAGCAGTTCTTC. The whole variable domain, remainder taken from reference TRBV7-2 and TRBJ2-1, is GAGVSQSPSNKVTEKGKDVELRCDPISGHTALYWYRQSLGQGLEFLIYFQGNSAPDKSGLPSDRFSAERTGGSVSTLTIQRTQQEDSAVYLCASRLDPYNEQFFGPGTRLTVL.

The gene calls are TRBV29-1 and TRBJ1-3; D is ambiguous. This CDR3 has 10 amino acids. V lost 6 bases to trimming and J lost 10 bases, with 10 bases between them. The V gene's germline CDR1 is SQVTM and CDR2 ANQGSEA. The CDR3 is CSVVDGTIYF. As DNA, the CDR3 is TGCAGCGTCGTGGACGGTACCATATATTTT. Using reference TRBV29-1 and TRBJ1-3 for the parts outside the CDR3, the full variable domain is SAVISQKPSRDICQRGTSLTIQCQVDSQVTMMFWYRQQPGQSLTLIATANQGSEATYESGFVIDKFPISRPNLTFSTLTVSNMSPEDSSIYLCSVVDGTIYFGEGSWLTVV.

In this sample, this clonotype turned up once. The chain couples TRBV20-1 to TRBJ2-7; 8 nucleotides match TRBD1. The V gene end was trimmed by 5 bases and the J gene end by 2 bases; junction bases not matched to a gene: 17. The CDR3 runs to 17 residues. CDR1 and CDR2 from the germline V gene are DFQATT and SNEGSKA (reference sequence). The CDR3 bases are TGCAGTGCTCTGCCTCGACAGGGGCCCTGGGCGACCTACGAGCAGTACTTC. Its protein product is CSALPRQGPWATYEQYF.

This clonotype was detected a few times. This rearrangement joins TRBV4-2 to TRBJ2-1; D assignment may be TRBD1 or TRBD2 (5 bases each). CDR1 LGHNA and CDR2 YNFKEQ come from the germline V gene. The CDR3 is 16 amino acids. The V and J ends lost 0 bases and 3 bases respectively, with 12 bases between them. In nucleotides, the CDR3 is TGTGCCAGCAGCCAAGAACCGGGGCCGAACTACAATGAGCAGTTCTTC. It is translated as CASSQEPGPNYNEQFF.

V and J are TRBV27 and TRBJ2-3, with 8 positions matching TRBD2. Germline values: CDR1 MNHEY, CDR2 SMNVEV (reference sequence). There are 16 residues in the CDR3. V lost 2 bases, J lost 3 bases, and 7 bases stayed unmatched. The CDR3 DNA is TGTGCCAGCAGTTTAAATCTGCGGGGGGTTACAGATACGCAGTATTTT. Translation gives CASSLNLRGVTDTQYF.

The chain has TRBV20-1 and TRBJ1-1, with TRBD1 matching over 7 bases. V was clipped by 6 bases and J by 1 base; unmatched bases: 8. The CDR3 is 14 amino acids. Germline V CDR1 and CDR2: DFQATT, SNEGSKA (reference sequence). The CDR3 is CSAKQDRTNTEAFF. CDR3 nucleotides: TGCAGTGCAAAACAGGACAGGACGAACACTGAAGCTTTCTTT.

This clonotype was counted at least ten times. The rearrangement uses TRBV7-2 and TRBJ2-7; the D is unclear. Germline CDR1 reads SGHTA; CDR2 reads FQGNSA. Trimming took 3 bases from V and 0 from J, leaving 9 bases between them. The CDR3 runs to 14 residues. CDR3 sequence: CASSFGQYSYEQYF. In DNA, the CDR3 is TGTGCCAGCAGCTTCGGCCAATACTCCTACGAGCAGTACTTC.

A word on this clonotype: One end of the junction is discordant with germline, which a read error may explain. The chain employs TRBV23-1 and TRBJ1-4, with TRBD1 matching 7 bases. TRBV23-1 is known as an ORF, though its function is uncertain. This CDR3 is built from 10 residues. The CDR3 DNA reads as TGCGCCAGCAGGGCGGGACAGCGGCCTTTT. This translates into CASRAGQRPF.

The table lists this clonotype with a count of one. CDR3 in DNA: TGTGCCAGCAGCGTAAGAACAGGCTGGAATTCACCCCTCCACTTT. It codes for CASSVRTGWNSPLHF. V is TRBV9 and J is TRBJ1-6, with D tentatively TRBD1 (5 bases). The V gene lost 1 base and the J gene lost 7 bases, with 12 bases spanning the gap. Germline values: CDR1 SGDLS, CDR2 YYNGEE. The CDR3 extends over 15 amino acids.

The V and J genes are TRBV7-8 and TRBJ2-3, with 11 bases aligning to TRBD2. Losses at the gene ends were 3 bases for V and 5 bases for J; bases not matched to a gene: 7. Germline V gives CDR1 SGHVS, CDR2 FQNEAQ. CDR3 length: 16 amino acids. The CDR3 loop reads CASSFARLAGRDTQYF. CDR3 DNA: TGTGCCAGCAGCTTCGCCCGACTAGCGGGAAGAGATACGCAGTATTTT.

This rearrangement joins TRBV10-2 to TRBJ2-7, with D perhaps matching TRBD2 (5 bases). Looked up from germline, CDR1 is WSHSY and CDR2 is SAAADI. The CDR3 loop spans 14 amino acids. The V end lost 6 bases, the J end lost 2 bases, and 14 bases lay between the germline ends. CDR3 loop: CASRRRELAYEQYF. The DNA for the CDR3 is TGCGCCAGCAGGAGACGGGAACTAGCCTACGAGCAGTACTTC.

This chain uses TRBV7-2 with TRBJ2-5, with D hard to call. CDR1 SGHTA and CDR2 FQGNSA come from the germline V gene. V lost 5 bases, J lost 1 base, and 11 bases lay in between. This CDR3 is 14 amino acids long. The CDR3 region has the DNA TGTGCCAGCAGCATCGGTCTCCGCCAAGAGACCCAGTACTTC. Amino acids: CASSIGLRQETQYF.

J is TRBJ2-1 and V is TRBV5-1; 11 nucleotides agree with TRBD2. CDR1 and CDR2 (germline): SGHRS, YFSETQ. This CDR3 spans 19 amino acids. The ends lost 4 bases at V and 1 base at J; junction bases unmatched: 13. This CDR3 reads CASSPWGSGGAGSYNEQFF. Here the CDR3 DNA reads TGCGCCAGCAGCCCCTGGGGTAGCGGGGGGGCGGGGTCCTACAATGAGCAGTTCTTC. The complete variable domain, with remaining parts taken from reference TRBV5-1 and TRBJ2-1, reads KAGVTQTPRYLIKTRGQQVTLSCSPISGHRSVSWYQQTPGQGLQFLFEYFSETQRNKGNFPGRFSGRQFSNSRSEMNVSTLELGDSALYLCASSPWGSGGAGSYNEQFFGPGTRLTVL.

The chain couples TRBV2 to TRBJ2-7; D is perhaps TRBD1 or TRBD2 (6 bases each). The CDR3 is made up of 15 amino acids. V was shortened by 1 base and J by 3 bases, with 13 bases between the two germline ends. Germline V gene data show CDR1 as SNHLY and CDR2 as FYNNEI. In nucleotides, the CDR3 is TGTGCCAGCAGTGAAGTCCCCGAGGGGGGCTACGAGCAGTACTTC. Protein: CASSEVPEGGYEQYF.